This T cell receptor beta chain was sequenced in a study of cytomegalovirus exposure and HLA in healthy donors. Study-level information: Some 180 million T cells yielded some 120 million unique TCR beta sequences in earlier analysis.

A remark on this clone: What it recognizes is unknown.

Primers: 60 Vbeta forward and 13 Jbeta reverse. TCRdb keeps only in-frame clones here, not all; method: immunoSEQ multiplex PCR. Of about 120,000 clones in the sample, 80% were seen once. V was clipped by 8 bases and J by 8 bases; unmatched bases: 9. The CDR3 loop spans 13 amino acids. From germline, CDR1 is LNHDA and CDR2 SQIVND (reference sequence). Study-level results: When analyzed later, a missense DCLRE1C variant was found to be linked to TCR beta V- and J-gene trimming.

The TCR comes from a female donor in good health and CMV-seropositive. V usage is TRBV19 and J usage is TRBJ1-5, with 7 bases fitting TRBD1. The sequencing input was PBMCs. CDR3 DNA: TGTGCCAGTTCCCGGGACAGAGGGGAGCCCCAGCATTTT. This sequence encodes CASSRDRGEPQHF. The full variable domain, its missing parts supplied by reference TRBV19 and TRBJ1-5, is DGGITQSPKYLFRKEGQNVTLSCEQNLNHDAMYWYRQDPGQGLRLIYYSQIVNDFQKGDIAEGYSVSREKKESFPLTVTSAQKNPTAFYLCASSRDRGEPQHFGDGTRLSIL.